The present entry profiles one T cell receptor beta chain with its context. The CDR3 is 15 amino acids. CDR1 and CDR2 (germline): SGHRS, YFSETQ. Between the trimmed V and J ends, which lost 5 bases and 3 bases, there was a span of 14 bases. Profiled with immunoSEQ multiplex PCR; TCRdb holds only in-frame clones, not every one. The sample has 60,000 to 95,000 clones; roughly 87% are singletons. The data were taken from a study of blood T cell repertoires in COVID-19. About the study: Sites in the United States, Italy and Spain provided acute and convalescent COVID-19 samples. PBMCs, B-cell-depleted T cells, or T cells were the source of the cDNA or gDNA that made up the material.

This sequence was found in a woman aged 45-60 years with acute or convalescent COVID-19. The rearrangement uses TRBV5-1 and TRBJ2-2, with D possibly being TRBD2 (6 bases). Sequenced: peripheral blood. The CDR3 region is CASSRSGDHTGELFF. CDR3 bases: TGCGCCAGCAGTAGGTCGGGGGACCACACCGGGGAGCTGTTTTTT.